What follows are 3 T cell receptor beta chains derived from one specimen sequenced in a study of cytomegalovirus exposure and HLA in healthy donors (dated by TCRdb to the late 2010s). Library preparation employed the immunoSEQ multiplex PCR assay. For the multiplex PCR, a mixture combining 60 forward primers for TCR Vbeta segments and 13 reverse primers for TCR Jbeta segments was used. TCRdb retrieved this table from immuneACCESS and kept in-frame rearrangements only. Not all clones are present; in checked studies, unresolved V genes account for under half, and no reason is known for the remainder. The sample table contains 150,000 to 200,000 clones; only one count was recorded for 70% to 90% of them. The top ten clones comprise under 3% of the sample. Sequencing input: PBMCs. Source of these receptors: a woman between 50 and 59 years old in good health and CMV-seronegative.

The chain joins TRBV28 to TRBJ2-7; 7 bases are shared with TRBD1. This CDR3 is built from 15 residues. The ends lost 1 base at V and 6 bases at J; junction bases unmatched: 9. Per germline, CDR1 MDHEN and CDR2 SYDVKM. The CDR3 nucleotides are TGTGCCAGCAGTTTATTCGGGACAGCGAATCTCGAGCAGTACTTC. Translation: CASSLFGTANLEQYF. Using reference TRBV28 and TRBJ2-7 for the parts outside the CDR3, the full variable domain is DVKVTQSSRYLVKRTGEKVFLECVQDMDHENMFWYRQDPGLGLRLIYFSYDVKMKEKGDIPEGYSVSREKKERFSLILESASTNQTSMYLCASSLFGTANLEQYFGPGTRLTVT.

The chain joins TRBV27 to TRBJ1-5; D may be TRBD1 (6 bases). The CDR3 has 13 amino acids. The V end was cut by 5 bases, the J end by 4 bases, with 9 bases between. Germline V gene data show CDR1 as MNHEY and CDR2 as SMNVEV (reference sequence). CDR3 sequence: CASSVTGNQPQHF. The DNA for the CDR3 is TGTGCCAGCAGTGTTACAGGGAATCAGCCCCAGCATTTT.

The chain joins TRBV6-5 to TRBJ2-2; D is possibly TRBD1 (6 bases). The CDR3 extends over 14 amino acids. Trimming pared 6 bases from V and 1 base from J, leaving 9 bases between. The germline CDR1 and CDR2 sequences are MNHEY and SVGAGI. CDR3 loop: CASRPTGNTGELFF. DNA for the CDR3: TGTGCCAGCAGGCCGACAGGGAACACCGGGGAGCTGTTTTTT.